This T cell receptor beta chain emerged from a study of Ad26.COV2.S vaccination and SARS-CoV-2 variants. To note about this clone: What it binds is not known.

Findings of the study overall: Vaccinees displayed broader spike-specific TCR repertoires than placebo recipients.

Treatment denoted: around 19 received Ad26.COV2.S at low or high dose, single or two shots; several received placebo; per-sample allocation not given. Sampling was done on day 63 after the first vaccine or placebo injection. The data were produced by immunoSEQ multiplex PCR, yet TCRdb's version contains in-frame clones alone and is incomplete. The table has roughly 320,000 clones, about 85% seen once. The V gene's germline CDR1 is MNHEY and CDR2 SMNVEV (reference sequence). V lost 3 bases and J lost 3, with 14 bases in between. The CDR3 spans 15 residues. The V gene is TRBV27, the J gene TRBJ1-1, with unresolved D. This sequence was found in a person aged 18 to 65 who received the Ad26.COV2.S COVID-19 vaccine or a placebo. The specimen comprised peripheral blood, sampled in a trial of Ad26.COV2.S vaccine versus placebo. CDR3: CASSLRGSGYTEAFF. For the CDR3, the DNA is TGTGCCAGCAGTTTGCGAGGGAGCGGGTACACTGAAGCTTTCTTT.